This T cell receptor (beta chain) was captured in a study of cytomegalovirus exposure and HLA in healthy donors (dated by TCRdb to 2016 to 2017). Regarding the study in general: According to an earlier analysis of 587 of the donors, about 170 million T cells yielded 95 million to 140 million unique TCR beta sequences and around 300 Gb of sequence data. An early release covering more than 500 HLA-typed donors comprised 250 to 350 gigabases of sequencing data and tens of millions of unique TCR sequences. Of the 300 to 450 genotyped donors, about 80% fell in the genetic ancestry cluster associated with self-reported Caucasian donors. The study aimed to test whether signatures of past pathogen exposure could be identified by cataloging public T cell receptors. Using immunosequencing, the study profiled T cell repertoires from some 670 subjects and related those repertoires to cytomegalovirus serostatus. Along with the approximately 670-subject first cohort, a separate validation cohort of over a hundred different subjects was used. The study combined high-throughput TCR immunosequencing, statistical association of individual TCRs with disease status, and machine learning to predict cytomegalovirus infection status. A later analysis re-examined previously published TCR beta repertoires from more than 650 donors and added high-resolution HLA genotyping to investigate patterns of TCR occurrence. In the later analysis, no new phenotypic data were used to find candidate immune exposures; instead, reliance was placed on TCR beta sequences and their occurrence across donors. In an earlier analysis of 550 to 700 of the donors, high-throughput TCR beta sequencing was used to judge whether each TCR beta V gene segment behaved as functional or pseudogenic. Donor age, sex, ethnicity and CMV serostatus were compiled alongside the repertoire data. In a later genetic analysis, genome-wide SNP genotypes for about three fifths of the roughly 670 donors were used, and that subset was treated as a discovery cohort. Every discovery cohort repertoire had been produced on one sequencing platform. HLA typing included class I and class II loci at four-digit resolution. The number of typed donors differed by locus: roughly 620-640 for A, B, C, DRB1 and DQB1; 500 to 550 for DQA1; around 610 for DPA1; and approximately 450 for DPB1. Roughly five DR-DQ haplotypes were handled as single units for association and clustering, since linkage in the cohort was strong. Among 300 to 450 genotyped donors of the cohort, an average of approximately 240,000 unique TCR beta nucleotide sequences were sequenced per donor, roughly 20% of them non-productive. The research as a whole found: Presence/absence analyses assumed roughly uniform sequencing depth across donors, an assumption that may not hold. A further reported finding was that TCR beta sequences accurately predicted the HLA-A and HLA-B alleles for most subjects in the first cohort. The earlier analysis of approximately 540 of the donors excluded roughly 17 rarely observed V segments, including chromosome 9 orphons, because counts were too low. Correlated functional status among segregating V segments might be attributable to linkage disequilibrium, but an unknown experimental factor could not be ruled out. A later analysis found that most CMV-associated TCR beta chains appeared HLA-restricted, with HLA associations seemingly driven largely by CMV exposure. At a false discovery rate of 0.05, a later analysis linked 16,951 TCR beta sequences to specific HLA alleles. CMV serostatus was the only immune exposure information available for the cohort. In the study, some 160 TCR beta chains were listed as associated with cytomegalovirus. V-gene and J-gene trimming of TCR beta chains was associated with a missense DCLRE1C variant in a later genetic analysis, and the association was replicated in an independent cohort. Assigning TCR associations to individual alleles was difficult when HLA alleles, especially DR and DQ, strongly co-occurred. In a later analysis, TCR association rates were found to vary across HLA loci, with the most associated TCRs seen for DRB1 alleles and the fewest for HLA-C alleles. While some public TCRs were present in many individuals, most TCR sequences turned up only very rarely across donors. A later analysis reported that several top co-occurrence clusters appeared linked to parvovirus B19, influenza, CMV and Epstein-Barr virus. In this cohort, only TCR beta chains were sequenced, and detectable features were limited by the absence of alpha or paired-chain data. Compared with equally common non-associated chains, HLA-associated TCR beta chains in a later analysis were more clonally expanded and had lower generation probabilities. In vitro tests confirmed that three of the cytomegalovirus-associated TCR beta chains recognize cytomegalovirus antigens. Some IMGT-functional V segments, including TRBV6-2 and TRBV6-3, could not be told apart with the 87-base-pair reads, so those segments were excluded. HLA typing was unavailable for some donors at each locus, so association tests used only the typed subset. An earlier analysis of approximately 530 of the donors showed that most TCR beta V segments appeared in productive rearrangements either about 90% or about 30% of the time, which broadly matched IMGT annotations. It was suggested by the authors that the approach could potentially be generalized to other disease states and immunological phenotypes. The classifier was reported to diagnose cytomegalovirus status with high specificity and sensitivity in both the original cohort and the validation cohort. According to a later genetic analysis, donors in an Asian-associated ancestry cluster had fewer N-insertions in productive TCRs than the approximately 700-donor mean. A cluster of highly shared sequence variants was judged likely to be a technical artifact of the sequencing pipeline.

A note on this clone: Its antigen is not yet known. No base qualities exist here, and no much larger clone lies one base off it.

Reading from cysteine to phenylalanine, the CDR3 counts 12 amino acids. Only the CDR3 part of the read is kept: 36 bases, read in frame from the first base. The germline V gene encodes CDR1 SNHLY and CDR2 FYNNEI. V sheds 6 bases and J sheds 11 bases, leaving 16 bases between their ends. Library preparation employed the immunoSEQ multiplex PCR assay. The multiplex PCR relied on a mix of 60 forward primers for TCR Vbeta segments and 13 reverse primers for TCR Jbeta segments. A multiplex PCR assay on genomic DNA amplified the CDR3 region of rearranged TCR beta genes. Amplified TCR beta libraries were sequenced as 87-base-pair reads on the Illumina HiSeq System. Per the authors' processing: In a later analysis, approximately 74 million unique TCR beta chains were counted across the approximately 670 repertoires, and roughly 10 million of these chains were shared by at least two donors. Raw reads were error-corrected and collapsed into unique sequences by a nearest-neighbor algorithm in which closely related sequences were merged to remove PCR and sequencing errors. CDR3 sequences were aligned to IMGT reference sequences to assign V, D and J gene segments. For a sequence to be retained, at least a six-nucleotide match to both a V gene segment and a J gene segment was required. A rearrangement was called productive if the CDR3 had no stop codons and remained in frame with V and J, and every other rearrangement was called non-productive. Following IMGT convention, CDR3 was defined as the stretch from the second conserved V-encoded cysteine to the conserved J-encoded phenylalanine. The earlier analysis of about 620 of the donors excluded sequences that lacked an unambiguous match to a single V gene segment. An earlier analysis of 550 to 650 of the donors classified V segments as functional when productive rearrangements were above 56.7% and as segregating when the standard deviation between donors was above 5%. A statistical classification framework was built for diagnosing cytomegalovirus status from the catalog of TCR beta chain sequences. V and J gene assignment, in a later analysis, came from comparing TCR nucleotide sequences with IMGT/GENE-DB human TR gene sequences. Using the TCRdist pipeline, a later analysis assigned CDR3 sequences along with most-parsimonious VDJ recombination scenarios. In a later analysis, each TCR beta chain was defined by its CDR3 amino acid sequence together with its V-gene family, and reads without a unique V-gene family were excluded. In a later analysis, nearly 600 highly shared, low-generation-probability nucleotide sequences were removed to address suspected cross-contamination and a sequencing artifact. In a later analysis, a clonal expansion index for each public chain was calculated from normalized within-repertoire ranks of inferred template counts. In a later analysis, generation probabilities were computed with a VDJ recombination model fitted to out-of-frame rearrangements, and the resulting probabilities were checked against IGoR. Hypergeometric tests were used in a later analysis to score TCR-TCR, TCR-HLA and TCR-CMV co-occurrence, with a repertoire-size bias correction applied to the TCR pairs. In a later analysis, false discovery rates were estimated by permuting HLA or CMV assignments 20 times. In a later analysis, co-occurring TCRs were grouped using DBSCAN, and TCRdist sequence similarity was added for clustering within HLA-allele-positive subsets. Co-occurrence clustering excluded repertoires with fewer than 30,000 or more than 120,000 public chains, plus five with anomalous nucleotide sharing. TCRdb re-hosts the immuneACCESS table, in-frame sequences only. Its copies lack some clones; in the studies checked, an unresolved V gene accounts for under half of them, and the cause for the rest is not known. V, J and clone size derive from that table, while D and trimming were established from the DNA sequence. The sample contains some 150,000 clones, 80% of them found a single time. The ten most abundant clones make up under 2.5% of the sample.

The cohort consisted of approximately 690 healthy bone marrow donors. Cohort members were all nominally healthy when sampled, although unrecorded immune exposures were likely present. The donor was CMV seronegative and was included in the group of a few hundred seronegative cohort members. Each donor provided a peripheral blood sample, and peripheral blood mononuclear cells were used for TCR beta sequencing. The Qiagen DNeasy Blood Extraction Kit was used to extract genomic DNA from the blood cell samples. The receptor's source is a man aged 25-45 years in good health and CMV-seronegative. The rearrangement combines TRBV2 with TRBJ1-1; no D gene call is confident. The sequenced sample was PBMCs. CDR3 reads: CASSQAGERAFF. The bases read TGTGCCAGCAGCCAAGCCGGGGAGCGCGCTTTCTTT.